This T cell receptor (beta chain) was profiled in a study of T cell clonotyping in hematopoietic cell transplantation. Trimming took 0 bases from V and 0 from J, leaving 12 bases between them. The CDR3 runs to 16 residues. CDR1 SGHTA and CDR2 FQGNSA come from the germline V gene. Study-wide points: Higher Inverse Simpson Index values in graft donor and pretransplant recipient predicted broader posttransplant TCR diversity. Pathologically expanded recipient clonotypes increased progressively from day 30 to day 180 as diversity fell. Without cell sorting, CD4 versus CD8 contributions remain unresolved. At the given depth, recipient repertoires were over 95% de novo clonotypes.

Sequencing was performed with immunoSEQ multiplex PCR; in TCRdb, only in-frame clones are kept and a portion is missing. Of 20,000 or so clones listed, 65% to 85% are singletons. A word on this clone: What it binds is unknown.

This chain connects TRBV7-2 to TRBJ2-7; unclear D gene. Sequenced material: peripheral blood mononuclear cells. This sequence was found in a man aged 55 to 70 in good health. Some clones in this sample may be carry-over from other donors' samples. The CDR3 spells CASSLAPAVASYEQYF. In DNA, the CDR3 is TGTGCCAGCAGCTTAGCCCCCGCGGTGGCCTCCTACGAGCAGTACTTC.